This T cell receptor (beta chain) comes out of a study of human T cells and chemical hapten exposure. Study as a whole: TCR yields per sample varied mostly from small pooled library volume differences.

This clonotype came up many times. Stated time point: pre-sensitization, week 0. Indicated treatment: therapeutic diphenylcyclopropenone sensitization with weekly scalp DPC. Germline V gene lookup returns CDR1 MDHEN and CDR2 SYDVKM. Trimming cost V 3 bases and J 3 bases, with 8 bases left between them. The CDR3 extends over 13 amino acids. TCRdb reanalysed the RACE reads using MiXCR and keeps one entry per CDR3 protein. The table has over 30,000 distinct CDR3 sequences, approximately 7.6% seen once. The material sequenced was whole blood, taken in connection with sensitization to the hapten diphenylcyclopropenone (DPC). The receptor's source is a woman between 45 and 60 years old with alopecia areata. Some clones in this sample may be carry-over from other donors' samples. The rearrangement joins TRBV28 to TRBJ1-2; no clear D gene. The CDR3: CASSLRQYYGYTF. CDR3 nucleotides: TGTGCCAGCAGTTTGAGGCAGTACTATGGCTACACCTTC.